The source of this TCR beta chain is a study of T cells in narcolepsy. The count of this clone is one. Measured with immunoSEQ multiplex PCR; TCRdb has only the in-frame clones, and not every one. The sample shows more than 20,000 clones, 65% to 90% of them seen only once. The CDR3 contains 14 residues. The germline CDR1 and CDR2 sequences are SEHNR and FQNEAQ (reference sequence). V dropped 5 bases and J dropped 4 bases, with 14 bases sitting between them. The sequence derives from a human donor in good health. The chain carries TRBV7-9 and TRBJ2-5; D is ambiguous. The sample taken for sequencing was memory (CD45RA-) CD4+ T cells from blood. The CDR3 loop reads CASSKSEGRETQYF. The CDR3 DNA reads as TGTGCCAGCAGCAAATCAGAAGGGCGAGAGACCCAGTACTTC.